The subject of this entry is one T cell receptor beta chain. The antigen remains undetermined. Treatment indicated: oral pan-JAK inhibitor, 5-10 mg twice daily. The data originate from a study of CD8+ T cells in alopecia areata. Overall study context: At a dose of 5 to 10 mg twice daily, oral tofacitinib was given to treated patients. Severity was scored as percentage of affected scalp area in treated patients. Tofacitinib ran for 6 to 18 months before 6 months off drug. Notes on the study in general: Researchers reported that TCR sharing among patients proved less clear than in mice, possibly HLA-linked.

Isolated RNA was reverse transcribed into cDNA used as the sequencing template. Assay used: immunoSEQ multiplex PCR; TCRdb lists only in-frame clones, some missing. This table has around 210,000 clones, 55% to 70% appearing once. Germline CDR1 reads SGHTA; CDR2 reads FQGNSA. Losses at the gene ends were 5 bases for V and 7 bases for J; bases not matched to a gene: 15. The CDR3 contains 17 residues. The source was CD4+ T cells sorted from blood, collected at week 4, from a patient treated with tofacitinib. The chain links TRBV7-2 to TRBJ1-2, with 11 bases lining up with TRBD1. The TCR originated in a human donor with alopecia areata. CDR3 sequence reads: CASSQRLRDRGRTGYTF. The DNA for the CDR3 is TGTGCCAGCAGCCAGAGACTCCGGGACAGGGGGAGGACTGGCTACACCTTC.